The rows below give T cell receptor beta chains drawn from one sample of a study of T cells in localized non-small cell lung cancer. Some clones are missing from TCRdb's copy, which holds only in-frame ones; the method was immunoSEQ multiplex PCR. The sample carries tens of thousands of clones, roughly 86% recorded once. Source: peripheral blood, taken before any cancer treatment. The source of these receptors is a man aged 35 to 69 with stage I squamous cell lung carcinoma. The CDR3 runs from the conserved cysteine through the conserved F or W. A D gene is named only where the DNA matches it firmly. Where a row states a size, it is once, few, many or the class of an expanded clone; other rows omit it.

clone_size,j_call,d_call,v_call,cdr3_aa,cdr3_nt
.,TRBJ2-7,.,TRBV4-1,CASSPGGDRRYEQYF,TGCGCCAGCAGCCCTGGGGGTGACAGGAGGTACGAGCAGTACTTC
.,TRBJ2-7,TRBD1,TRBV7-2,CASSLQGRTGKDEQYF,TGTGCCAGCAGCTTACAGGGGAGGACAGGGAAAGACGAGCAGTACTTC
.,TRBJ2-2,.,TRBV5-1,CASSLKEAYTGELFF,TGCGCCAGCAGCTTGAAAGAGGCGTACACCGGGGAGCTGTTTTTT
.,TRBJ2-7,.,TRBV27,CASSPTASYEQYF,TGTGCCAGCAGTCCTACAGCCTCCTACGAGCAGTACTTC
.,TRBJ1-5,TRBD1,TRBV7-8,CASSLEEGAPQHF,TGTGCCAGCAGCTTAGAGGAGGGGGCTCCCCAGCATTTT
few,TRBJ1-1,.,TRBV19,CASLEGWGTEAFF,TGTGCCAGTTTGGAGGGGTGGGGGACTGAAGCTTTCTTT
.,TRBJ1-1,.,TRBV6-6,CASTYFQTVNTEAFF,TGTGCCAGCACCTACTTTCAGACGGTGAACACTGAAGCTTTCTTT
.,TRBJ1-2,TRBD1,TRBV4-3,CASSAGTDGYTF,TGCGCCAGCTCAGCCGGGACAGATGGCTACACCTTC
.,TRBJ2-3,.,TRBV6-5,CAIKTPSTDTQYF,TGTGCCATCAAGACACCAAGCACAGATACGCAGTATTTT
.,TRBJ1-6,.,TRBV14,CASSQISGSHSPLHF,TGTGCCAGCAGCCAAATTTCCGGGAGCCATTCACCCCTCCACTTT
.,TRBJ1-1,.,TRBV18,CASSPILNTEAFF,TGTGCCAGCTCACCAATTTTGAACACTGAAGCTTTCTTT
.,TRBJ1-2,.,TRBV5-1,CASSLTANYGYTF,TGCGCCAGCAGCTTGACGGCCAACTATGGCTACACCTTC
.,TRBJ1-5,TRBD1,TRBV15,CATSGRRDRVNQPQHF,TGTGCCACCAGCGGGCGCCGGGACAGGGTCAATCAGCCCCAGCATTTT
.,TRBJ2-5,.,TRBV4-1,CASSQGGLETQYF,TGCGCCAGCAGCCAAGGGGGGTTGGAGACCCAGTACTTC
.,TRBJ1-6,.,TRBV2,CASNGRLESPLHF,TGTGCCAGCAACGGCAGGCTGGAGTCACCCCTCCACTTT
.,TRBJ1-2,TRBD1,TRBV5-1,CASSSSTGSYGYTF,TGCGCCAGCAGCTCTTCGACAGGGAGTTATGGCTACACCTTC